A single sample is the source of the 21 T cell receptor beta chains below, sequenced in a study of early T cells in non-severe SARS-CoV-2 infection. MiXCR, applied by TCRdb to the 5' RACE reads, yields one record per CDR3 protein. This table has tens of thousands of distinct CDR3 sequences, 5.7% appearing once. The sequenced sample consisted of whole blood. The receptors were sampled from an adult who was a healthcare worker with PCR-confirmed SARS-CoV-2 infection or an uninfected control (not recorded which).

This clonotype was observed many times. V gene TRBV4-2 combines with J gene TRBJ2-5; D remains ambiguous. There are 13 residues in the CDR3. V was cut by 0 bases and J by 4 bases, with 6 bases left in between. Germline lookup yields CDR1 LGHNA and CDR2 YNFKEQ. The DNA of the CDR3 is TGTGCCAGCAGCCAAGATCAGTCAGAGACCCAGTACTTC. It encodes CASSQDQSETQYF.

V and J are TRBV28 and TRBJ2-7; D is undetermined. Germline values: CDR1 MDHEN, CDR2 SYDVKM. Deletions cut 3 bases from V and 6 bases from J, with 12 bases between. The CDR3 runs to 13 residues. CDR3 in amino acids: CASSFSRVGEQYF. The DNA for the CDR3 is TGTGCCAGCAGTTTTTCAAGAGTTGGCGAGCAGTACTTC.

This chain connects TRBV7-2 to TRBJ2-4; 8 nucleotides match TRBD2. Germline CDR1 SGHTA, CDR2 FQGNSA. The CDR3 runs to 14 residues. The J segment lost 9 bases and the V segment lost 5 bases, leaving 9 bases of the junction unmatched. The CDR3 coding sequence is TGTGCCAGCAGCCTCAGCGGGAGTGTAAGCATTCAGTACTTC. It yields the protein CASSLSGSVSIQYF.

This clonotype appeared many times. The chain carries TRBV20-1 and TRBJ2-3; 10 nucleotides line up with TRBD2. The CDR3 loop spans 15 amino acids. The ends lost 5 bases at V and 5 bases at J; junction bases unmatched: 10. Germline assignment: CDR1 DFQATT and CDR2 SNEGSKA (reference sequence). The CDR3 spells CSASSLAGDKDTQYF. The CDR3 region has the DNA TGCAGTGCTTCCTCTCTAGCGGGAGACAAAGATACGCAGTATTTT.

J is TRBJ2-6 and V is TRBV12-3 or TRBV12-4; no clear D. The CDR3 has 16 amino acids. The ends were cut back, 6 bases at V and 2 bases at J, with 14 bases in the middle. The CDR3 DNA follows: TGTGCCAGCAGCTGGAAGGGCCAGACTGGGGCCAACGTCCTGACTTTC. It specifies CASSWKGQTGANVLTF.

This clonotype was detected many times. The chain is built from TRBV5-1 and TRBJ2-5; 8 nucleotides line up with TRBD2. This CDR3 spans 15 amino acids. The V gene's germline CDR1 is SGHRS and CDR2 YFSETQ. Trimming at V came to 9 bases and at J to 2 bases, leaving 12 bases not matched to a gene. CDR3 nucleotides: TGCGCCACTTCGAGGAGGGTAGCGGGACAAGAGACCCAGTACTTC. Its protein product is CATSRRVAGQETQYF. Based on the CDR3 plus reference TRBV5-1 and TRBJ2-5, the full variable domain is KAGVTQTPRYLIKTRGQQVTLSCSPISGHRSVSWYQQTPGQGLQFLFEYFSETQRNKGNFPGRFSGRQFSNSRSEMNVSTLELGDSALYLCATSRRVAGQETQYFGPGTRLLVL.

This clonotype was seen repeatedly, ten times or more. V is TRBV2 and J is TRBJ1-5, with a weak D call TRBD1 (6 bases). Germline assignment: CDR1 SNHLY and CDR2 FYNNEI. Trimming pared 4 bases from V and 7 bases from J, leaving 17 bases between. This CDR3 has 15 residues. CDR3 residues: CASSVGSGGAQPQHF. The DNA of the CDR3 is TGTGCCAGCAGTGTCGGATCGGGGGGGGCCCAGCCCCAGCATTTT.

The V call is TRBV28, the J call TRBJ2-1; D unclear. The germline V and J ends were trimmed by 5 bases and 9 bases, with 11 bases remaining between them. This CDR3 comprises 12 residues. Per the germline V gene, CDR1 is MDHEN and CDR2 is SYDVKM. The CDR3 is CASSLPWGEQFF. CDR3 DNA sequence: TGTGCCAGCAGTCTGCCGTGGGGTGAGCAGTTCTTC.

The chain is built from TRBV19 and TRBJ2-3; 10 bases are shared with TRBD1. J lost 1 base, V lost 7 bases, and 8 bases had no gene match. The CDR3 is 16 residues long. The germline gives CDR1 LNHDA, CDR2 SQIVND (reference sequence). CDR3 protein: CASTPTGTGGTDTQYF. CDR3 sequence (DNA): TGTGCCAGTACTCCAACCGGGACAGGGGGCACAGATACGCAGTATTTT.

This clonotype was seen a few times. The V call is TRBV2, the J call TRBJ2-7, with TRBD1 matching over 9 bases. The CDR3 is 13 residues long. V trimming: 8 bases; J trimming: 8 bases; junction bases outside the gene matches: 10. Germline CDR1 reads SNHLY; CDR2 reads FYNNEI. The CDR3 region has the DNA TGTGCCAGCCTACAGGGGGCAGGCGGGAAGCAGTACTTC. It translates to CASLQGAGGKQYF.

In regard to this clonotype: Possible read error: a much larger clone is one base away. This chain uses TRBV5-1 with TRBJ2-3; 10 nucleotides match TRBD2. This CDR3 has 16 residues. Germline assignment: CDR1 SGHRS and CDR2 YFSETQ. The ends lost 1 base at V and 9 bases at J; junction bases unmatched: 11. The CDR3 region has the DNA TGCGCCAGCAGCTTGACGAGCGGGAGGGCCAAAGAAACGCAGTATTTT. Protein product: CASSLTSGRAKETQYF.

In this sample, this clonotype turned up many times. The V and J genes are TRBV20-1 and TRBJ2-2; 10 nucleotides agree with TRBD2. J gave up 4 bases and V 3 bases, and 8 bases lay outside the gene matches. Germline assignment: CDR1 DFQATT and CDR2 SNEGSKA (reference sequence). This CDR3 is 16 amino acids long. CDR3 protein: CSASASSGSGTGELFF. As DNA, the CDR3 is TGCAGTGCTAGCGCCTCTAGCGGGAGCGGCACCGGGGAGCTGTTTTTT.

This clonotype was picked up many times. The chain couples TRBV20-1 to TRBJ2-7, with TRBD2 matching over 16 bases. Per the germline V gene, CDR1 is DFQATT and CDR2 is SNEGSKA (reference sequence). The V and J ends lost 6 bases and 2 bases, in that order; junction bases with no gene match: 7. The CDR3 contains 16 residues. The CDR3 DNA reads TGCAGTGCCTCCGGGACTAGCGGGAGGGAGGCCTACGAGCAGTACTTC. Protein sequence: CSASGTSGREAYEQYF.

Ten or more counts support this clonotype. This chain uses TRBV27 with TRBJ2-1; D may be TRBD1 or TRBD2 (6 bases each). Germline V gives CDR1 MNHEY, CDR2 SMNVEV (reference sequence). The ends were cut back, 8 bases at V and 7 bases at J, with 18 bases in the middle. CDR3 length: 14 residues. In nucleotides, the CDR3 is TGTGCCAGCCGGCCCGGGGGCAGGGTAAATGAGCAGTTCTTC. Protein: CASRPGGRVNEQFF.

The sample holds many counts of this clonotype. V is TRBV11-2 and J is TRBJ2-1, with D possibly TRBD2 on 5 matching bases. The CDR3 has 16 amino acids. Trimming left V 5 bases short and J 3 bases short, with 17 bases between. The germline CDR1 and CDR2 sequences are SGHAT and FQNNGV. The CDR3 reads CASSPIRGSYYNEQFF. Here the CDR3 DNA reads TGTGCCAGCAGCCCCATTCGAGGGAGTTACTACAATGAGCAGTTCTTC.

This clonotype has ten or more counts. The chain carries TRBV27 and TRBJ1-2, with 9 bases aligning to TRBD1. CDR1 and CDR2 from the germline V gene are MNHEY and SMNVEV (reference sequence). This CDR3 region has 16 residues. The J segment lost 6 bases and the V segment lost 5 bases, leaving 13 bases of the junction unmatched. The CDR3 spells CASSLTGGRSKNGYTF. The CDR3 region has the DNA TGTGCCAGCAGTCTGACAGGGGGACGTAGTAAGAATGGCTACACCTTC.

V gene TRBV12-3 or TRBV12-4 combines with J gene TRBJ1-5, with D maybe TRBD1 (5 bases). CDR3 length: 14 amino acids. V was shortened by 2 bases and J by 9 bases, with 14 bases between the two germline ends. CDR3 nucleotides: TGTGCCAGCAGTTTAAGTCTGGGGCAGGTGCCCCAGCATTTT. This codes for CASSLSLGQVPQHF.

This clonotype was counted many times. This chain links TRBV6-1 with TRBJ1-1, with D perhaps matching TRBD1 (5 bases). The V end was cut by 0 bases, the J end by 7 bases, with 15 bases between. There are 15 residues in the CDR3. The germline V gene encodes CDR1 MNHNS and CDR2 SASEGT. CDR3 sequence: CASSEASGSLDEAFF. In nucleotides, the CDR3 is TGTGCCAGCAGTGAAGCTTCAGGGAGCCTTGATGAAGCTTTCTTT.

This sequence joins TRBV20-1 and TRBJ1-6; no clear D. Germline assignment: CDR1 DFQATT and CDR2 SNEGSKA (reference sequence). CDR3 length equals 17 residues. Between the trimmed V and J ends, which lost 6 bases and 10 bases, there was a span of 28 bases. The CDR3 bases are TGCAGTGCAAGGCCCCAGGAGGGAAGGTTGAATGACTCACCCCTCCACTTT. Translation: CSARPQEGRLNDSPLHF.

The chain is built from TRBV2 and TRBJ2-3, with a possible D match to TRBD2 (6 bases). Germline CDR1 SNHLY, CDR2 FYNNEI. The CDR3 has 14 amino acids. V lost 6 bases, J lost 2 bases, and 12 bases lay in between. The CDR3 DNA is TGTGCCAGCAGGAGGACTACCATCACAGATACGCAGTATTTT. Translated: CASRRTTITDTQYF. The whole variable domain, filled in from reference TRBV2 and TRBJ2-3, reads EPEVTQTPSHQVTQMGQEVILRCVPISNHLYFYWYRQILGQKVEFLVSFYNNEISEKSEIFDDQFSVERPDGSNFTLKIRSTKLEDSAMYFCASRRTTITDTQYFGPGTRLTVL.

In this sample, this clonotype turned up many times. The CDR3 here is CSYGTSGTDTQYF. The CDR3 DNA follows: TGCAGTTACGGGACTAGCGGCACAGATACGCAGTATTTT. The genes are TRBV20-1 and TRBJ2-3; 10 bases fit TRBD2. This CDR3 comprises 13 residues. V was clipped by 8 bases and J by 1 base; unmatched bases: 3. Germline CDR1 DFQATT, CDR2 SNEGSKA (reference sequence).